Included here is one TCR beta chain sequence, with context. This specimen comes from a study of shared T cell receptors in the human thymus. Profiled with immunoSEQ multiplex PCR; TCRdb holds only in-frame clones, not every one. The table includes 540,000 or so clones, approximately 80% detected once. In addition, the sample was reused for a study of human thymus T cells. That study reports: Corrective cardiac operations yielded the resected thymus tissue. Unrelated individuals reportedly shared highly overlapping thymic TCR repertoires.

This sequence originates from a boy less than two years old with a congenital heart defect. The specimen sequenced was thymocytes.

CDR3 sequence: CASSQDLGGALRDEQFF. The CDR3 region has the DNA TGTGCCAGCAGCCAAGATCTCGGGGGGGCCCTTCGAGATGAGCAGTTCTTC. This rearrangement joins TRBV14 to TRBJ2-1, with 8 positions matching TRBD2. CDR3 length equals 17 residues. CDR1 is SGHDN, CDR2 FVKESK, per germline. With V trimmed by 0 bases and J by 8 bases, 12 bases remained unmatched.